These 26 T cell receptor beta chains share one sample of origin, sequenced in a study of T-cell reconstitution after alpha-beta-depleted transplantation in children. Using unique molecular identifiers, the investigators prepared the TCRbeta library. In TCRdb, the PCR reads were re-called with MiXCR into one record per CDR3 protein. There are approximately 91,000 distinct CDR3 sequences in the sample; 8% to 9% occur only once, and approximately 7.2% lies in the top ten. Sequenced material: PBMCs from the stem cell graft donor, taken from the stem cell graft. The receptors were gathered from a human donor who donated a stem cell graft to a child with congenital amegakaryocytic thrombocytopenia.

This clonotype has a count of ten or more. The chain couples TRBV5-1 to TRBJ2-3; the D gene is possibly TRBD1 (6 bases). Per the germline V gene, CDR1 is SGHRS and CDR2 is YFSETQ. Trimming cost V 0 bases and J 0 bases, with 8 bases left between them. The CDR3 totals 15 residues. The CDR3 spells CASSLVGASTDTQYF. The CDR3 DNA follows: TGCGCCAGCAGCTTGGTGGGGGCTAGCACAGATACGCAGTATTTT.

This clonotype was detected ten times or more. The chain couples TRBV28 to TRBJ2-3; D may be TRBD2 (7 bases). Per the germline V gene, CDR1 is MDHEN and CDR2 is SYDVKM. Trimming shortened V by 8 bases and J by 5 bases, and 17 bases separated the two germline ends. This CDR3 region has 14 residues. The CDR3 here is CASGGGGLGDTQYF. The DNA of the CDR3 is TGTGCCAGCGGCGGCGGGGGCCTTGGAGATACGCAGTATTTT.

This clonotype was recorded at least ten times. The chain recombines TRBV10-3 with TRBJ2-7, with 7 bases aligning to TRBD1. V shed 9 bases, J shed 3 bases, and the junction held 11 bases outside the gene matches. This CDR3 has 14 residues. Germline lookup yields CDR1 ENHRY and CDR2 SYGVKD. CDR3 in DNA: TGTGCCATTTCCCGGGACAGCTCTATCTACGAGCAGTACTTC. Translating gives CAISRDSSIYEQYF.

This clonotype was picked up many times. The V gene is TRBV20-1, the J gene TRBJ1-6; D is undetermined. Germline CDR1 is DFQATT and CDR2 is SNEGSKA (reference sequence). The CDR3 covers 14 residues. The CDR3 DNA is TGCGGGATTTATGTTGGCTCCTATAATTCACCCCTCCACTTT. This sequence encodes CGIYVGSYNSPLHF.

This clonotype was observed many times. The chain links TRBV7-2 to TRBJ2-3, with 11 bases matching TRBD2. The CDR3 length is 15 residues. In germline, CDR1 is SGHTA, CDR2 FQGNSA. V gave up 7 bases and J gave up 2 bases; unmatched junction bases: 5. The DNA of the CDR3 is TGTGCCAGCACCGTAGCGGGAGGGCCCACAGATACGCAGTATTTT. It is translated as CASTVAGGPTDTQYF.

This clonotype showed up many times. The CDR3 DNA sequence: TGCGCCAGCAGCTCCTACATCGGGGGGACGAGAACCTACGAGCAGTACTTC. This codes for CASSSYIGGTRTYEQYF. The chain combines TRBV5-1 with TRBJ2-7, with 7 bases that match TRBD2. This CDR3 comprises 17 residues. The J segment lost 2 bases and the V segment lost 3 bases, leaving 14 bases of the junction unmatched. Germline CDR1 SGHRS, CDR2 YFSETQ. The entire variable domain, with the rest obtained from reference TRBV5-1 and TRBJ2-7, is as follows: KAGVTQTPRYLIKTRGQQVTLSCSPISGHRSVSWYQQTPGQGLQFLFEYFSETQRNKGNFPGRFSGRQFSNSRSEMNVSTLELGDSALYLCASSSYIGGTRTYEQYFGPGTRLTVT.

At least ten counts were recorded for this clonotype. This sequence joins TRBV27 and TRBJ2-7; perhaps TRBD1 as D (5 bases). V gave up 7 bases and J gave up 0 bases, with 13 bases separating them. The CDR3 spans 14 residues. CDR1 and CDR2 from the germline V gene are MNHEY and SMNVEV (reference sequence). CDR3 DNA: TGTGCCAGCATGGGCAGGGCGAACTCCTACGAGCAGTACTTC. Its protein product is CASMGRANSYEQYF.

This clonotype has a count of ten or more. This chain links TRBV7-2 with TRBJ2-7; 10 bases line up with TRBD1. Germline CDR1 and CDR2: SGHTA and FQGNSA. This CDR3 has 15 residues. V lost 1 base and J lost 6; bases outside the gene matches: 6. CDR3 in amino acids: CASSLDPTGGIEQYF. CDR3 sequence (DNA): TGTGCCAGCAGCTTAGATCCGACAGGGGGCATCGAGCAGTACTTC.

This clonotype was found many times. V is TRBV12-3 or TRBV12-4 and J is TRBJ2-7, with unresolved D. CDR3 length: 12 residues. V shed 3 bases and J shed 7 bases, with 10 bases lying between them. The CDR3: CASSLRLREQYF. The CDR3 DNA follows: TGTGCCAGCAGTTTGCGCCTTCGGGAGCAGTACTTC.

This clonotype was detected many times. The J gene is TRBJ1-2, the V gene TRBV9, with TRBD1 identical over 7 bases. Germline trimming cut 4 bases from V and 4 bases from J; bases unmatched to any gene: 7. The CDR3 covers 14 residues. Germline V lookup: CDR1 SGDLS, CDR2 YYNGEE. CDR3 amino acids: CASSRQGLGYGYTF. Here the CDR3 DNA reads TGTGCCAGCAGCCGACAGGGCCTGGGCTATGGCTACACCTTC.

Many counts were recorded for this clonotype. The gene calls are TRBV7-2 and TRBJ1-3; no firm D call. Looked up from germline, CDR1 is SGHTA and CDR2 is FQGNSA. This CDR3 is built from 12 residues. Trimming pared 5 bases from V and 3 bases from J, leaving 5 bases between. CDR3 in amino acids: CASSGSGNTIYF. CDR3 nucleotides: TGTGCCAGCAGCGGCAGTGGAAACACCATATATTTT.

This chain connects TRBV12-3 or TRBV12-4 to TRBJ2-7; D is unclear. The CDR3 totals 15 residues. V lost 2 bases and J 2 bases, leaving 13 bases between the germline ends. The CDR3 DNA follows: TGTGCCAGCAGTTTATCGGGCCCTCTTACCTACGAGCAGTACTTC. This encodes CASSLSGPLTYEQYF.

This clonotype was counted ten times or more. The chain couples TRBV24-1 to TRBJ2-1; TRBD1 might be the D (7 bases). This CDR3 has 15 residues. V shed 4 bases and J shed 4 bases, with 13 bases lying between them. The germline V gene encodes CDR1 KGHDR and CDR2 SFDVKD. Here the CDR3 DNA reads TGTGCCACCAGTGAGGAGGGGGCGCGATACAATGAGCAGTTCTTC. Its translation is CATSEEGARYNEQFF.

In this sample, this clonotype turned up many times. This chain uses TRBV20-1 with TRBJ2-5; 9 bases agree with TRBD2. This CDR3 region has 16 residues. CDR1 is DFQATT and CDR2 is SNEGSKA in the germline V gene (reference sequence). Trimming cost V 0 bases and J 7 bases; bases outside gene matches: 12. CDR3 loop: CSARDPSGAKGGTQYF. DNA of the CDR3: TGCAGTGCTAGAGATCCTAGCGGGGCGAAGGGGGGGACCCAGTACTTC.

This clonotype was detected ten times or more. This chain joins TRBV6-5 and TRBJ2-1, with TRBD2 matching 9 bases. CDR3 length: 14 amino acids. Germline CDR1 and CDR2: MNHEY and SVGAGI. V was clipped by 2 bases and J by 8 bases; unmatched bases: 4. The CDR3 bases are TGTGCCAGCAGTTACGCGGGGGGGATCTATGAGCAGTTCTTC. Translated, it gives CASSYAGGIYEQFF.

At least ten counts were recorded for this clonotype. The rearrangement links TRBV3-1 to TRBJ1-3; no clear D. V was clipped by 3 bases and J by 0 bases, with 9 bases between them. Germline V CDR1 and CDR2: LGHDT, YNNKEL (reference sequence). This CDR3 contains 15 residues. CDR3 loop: CASSHDSSSGNTIYF. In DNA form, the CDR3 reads TGTGCCAGCAGCCACGACTCGAGCTCTGGAAACACCATATATTTT.

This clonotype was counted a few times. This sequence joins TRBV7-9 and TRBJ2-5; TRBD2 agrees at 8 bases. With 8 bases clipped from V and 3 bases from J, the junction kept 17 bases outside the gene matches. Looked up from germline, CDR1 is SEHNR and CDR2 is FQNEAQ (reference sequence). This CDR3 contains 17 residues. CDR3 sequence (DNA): TGTGCCAGCTCCGGGACTAGGAGTTTCCAGTTGGAAGAGACCCAGTACTTC. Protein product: CASSGTRSFQLEETQYF.

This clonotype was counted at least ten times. Here the CDR3 reads CASSRDPGREQFF. DNA of the CDR3: TGCGCCAGCAGCCGCGACCCGGGACGTGAGCAGTTCTTC. The chain joins TRBV4-3 to TRBJ2-1; D possibly matches TRBD1 or TRBD2 (5 bases each). The CDR3 runs to 13 residues. Per germline, CDR1 LGHNA and CDR2 YSLEER. Trimming left V 4 bases short and J 9 bases short, with 13 bases between.

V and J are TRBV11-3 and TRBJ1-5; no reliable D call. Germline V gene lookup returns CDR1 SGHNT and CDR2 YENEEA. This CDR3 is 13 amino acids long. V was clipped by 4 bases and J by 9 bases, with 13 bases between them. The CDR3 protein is CASSSNPSAPQHF. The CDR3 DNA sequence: TGTGCCAGCAGCTCGAACCCCTCGGCGCCCCAGCATTTT.

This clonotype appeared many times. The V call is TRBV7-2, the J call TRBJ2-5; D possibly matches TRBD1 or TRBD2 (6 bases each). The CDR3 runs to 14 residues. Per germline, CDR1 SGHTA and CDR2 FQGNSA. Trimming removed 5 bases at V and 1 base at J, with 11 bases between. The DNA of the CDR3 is TGTGCCAGCAGCAAGTCGGGGGCCCAAGAGACCCAGTACTTC. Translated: CASSKSGAQETQYF.

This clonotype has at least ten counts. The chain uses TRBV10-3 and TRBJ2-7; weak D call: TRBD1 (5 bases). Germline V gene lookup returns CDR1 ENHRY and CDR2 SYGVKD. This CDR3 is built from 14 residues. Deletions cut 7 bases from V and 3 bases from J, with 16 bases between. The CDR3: CAITDPGASYEQYF. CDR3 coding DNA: TGTGCCATCACCGACCCTGGGGCTAGCTACGAGCAGTACTTC.

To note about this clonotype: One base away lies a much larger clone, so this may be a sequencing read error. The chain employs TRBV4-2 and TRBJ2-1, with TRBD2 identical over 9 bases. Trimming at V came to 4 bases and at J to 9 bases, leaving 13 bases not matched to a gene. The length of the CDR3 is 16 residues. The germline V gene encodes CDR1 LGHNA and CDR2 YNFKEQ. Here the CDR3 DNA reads TGTGCCAGCAGCCCTGGGCTTAGCGGGAGTGTAAGTGAGCAGTTCTTC. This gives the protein CASSPGLSGSVSEQFF.

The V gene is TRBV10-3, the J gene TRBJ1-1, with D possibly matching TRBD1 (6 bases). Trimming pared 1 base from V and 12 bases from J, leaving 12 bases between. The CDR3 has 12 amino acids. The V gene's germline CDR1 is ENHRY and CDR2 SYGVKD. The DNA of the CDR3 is TGTGCCATCAGTGAGTTACAGGGTAGGACTTTCTTT. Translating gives CAISELQGRTFF.

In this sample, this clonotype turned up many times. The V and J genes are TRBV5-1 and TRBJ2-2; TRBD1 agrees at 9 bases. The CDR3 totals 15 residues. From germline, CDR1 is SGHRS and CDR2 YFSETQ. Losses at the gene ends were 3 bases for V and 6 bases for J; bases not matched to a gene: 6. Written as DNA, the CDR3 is TGCGCCAGCAGCTCTACAGGGGGCGGGTCCGGGGAGCTGTTTTTT. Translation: CASSSTGGGSGELFF.

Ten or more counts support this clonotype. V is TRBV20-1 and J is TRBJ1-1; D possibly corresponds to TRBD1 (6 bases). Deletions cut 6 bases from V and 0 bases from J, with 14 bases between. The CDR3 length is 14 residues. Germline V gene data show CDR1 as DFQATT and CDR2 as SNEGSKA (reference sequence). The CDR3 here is CSAQPGHLNTEAFF. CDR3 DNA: TGCAGTGCCCAGCCGGGACATCTGAACACTGAAGCTTTCTTT.

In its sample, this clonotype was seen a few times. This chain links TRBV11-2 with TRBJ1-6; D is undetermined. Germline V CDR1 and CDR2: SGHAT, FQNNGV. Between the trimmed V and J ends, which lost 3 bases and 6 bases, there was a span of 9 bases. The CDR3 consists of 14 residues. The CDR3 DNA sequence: TGTGCCAGCAGCTTGTCAGGACTTAATTCACCCCTCCACTTT. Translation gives CASSLSGLNSPLHF.